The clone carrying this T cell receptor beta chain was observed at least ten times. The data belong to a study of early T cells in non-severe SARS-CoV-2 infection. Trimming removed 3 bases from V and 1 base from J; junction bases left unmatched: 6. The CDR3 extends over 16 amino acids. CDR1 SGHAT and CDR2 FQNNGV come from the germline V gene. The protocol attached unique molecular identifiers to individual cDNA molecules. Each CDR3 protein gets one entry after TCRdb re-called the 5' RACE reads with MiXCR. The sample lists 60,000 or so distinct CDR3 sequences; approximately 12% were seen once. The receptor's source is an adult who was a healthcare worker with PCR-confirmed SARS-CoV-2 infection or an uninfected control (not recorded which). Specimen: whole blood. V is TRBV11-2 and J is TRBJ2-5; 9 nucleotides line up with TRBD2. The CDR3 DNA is TGTGCCAGCAGCTTGTTTCTAGCGGGGTTCCAAGAGACCCAGTACTTC. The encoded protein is CASSLFLAGFQETQYF.